Below, 32 T cell receptor beta chains from the same sample are listed, as sequenced in a study of circulating tumor DNA in untreated peripheral T-cell lymphoma. Data came from immunoSEQ multiplex PCR; TCRdb stores just in-frame clones and leaves some out. The sample shows roughly 2,000 clones, 80% to 90% of them seen only once. Sequencing was carried out using tumor tissue. These TCRs come from a human donor with peripheral T-cell lymphoma.

V is TRBV10-2 and J is TRBJ2-3; D may be TRBD1 (7 bases). CDR3 length equals 16 residues. Trimming cost V 0 bases and J 1 base, with 11 bases left between them. CDR1 is WSHSY and CDR2 is SAAADI in the germline V gene. CDR3 in amino acids: CASSESARGGTDTQYF. CDR3 DNA: TGCGCCAGCAGTGAGTCGGCCAGGGGGGGCACAGATACGCAGTATTTT.

The chain recombines TRBV11-1 with TRBJ2-1; 12 bases agree with TRBD1. V was pared by 6 bases and J by 5 bases, with 2 bases of the junction left unmatched. Germline V lookup: CDR1 SGHAT, CDR2 FQDESV (reference sequence). CDR3 length: 14 amino acids. CDR3 residues: CASRGTGGHNEQFF. DNA of the CDR3: TGTGCCAGCAGAGGGACAGGGGGCCACAATGAGCAGTTCTTC.

The V gene is TRBV5-1, the J gene TRBJ1-5, with D tentatively TRBD1 (6 bases). CDR1 and CDR2 (germline): SGHRS, YFSETQ. This CDR3 is 17 amino acids long. The germline V and J ends were trimmed by 4 bases and 0 bases, with 17 bases remaining between them. In DNA, the CDR3 is TGCGCCAGCAGCCCGGGGACATCCCCTAATAGCAATCAGCCCCAGCATTTT. Its translation is CASSPGTSPNSNQPQHF.

This chain uses TRBV28 with TRBJ1-6, with TRBD1 identical over 7 bases. Germline-derived CDR1 and CDR2 are MDHEN and SYDVKM. The CDR3 has 14 residues. Trimming took 5 bases from V and 7 from J; bases not matched to a gene: 5. The CDR3 DNA follows: TGTGCCAGCAGTCCCGGGACAGCAAATTCACCCCTCCACTTT. Translation gives CASSPGTANSPLHF.

The rearrangement joins TRBV6-8 to TRBJ1-2; D call uncertain. Germline lookup yields CDR1 MNHGY and CDR2 SAAAGT. V shed 4 bases and J shed 8 bases, with 14 bases lying between them. There are 13 residues in the CDR3. DNA for the CDR3: TGTGCCAGCAGTTTAACGGTCGCGAGGGGCTACACCTTC. Amino acid sequence: CASSLTVARGYTF.

This clone is categorized as large. This chain uses TRBV5-1 with TRBJ2-1; D unresolved. The germline CDR1 and CDR2 sequences are SGHRS and YFSETQ. The CDR3 consists of 14 residues. The germline V and J ends were trimmed by 0 bases and 7 bases, with 11 bases remaining between them. The DNA of the CDR3 is TGCGCCAGCAGCTTGGGAGGTGGGTGGAATGAGCAGTTCTTC. Its protein product is CASSLGGGWNEQFF.

This rearrangement joins TRBV6-8 to TRBJ2-7; D ambiguous. The CDR3 totals 13 residues. Trimming took 6 bases from V and 3 from J, leaving 12 bases between them. Germline-derived CDR1 and CDR2 are MNHGY and SAAAGT. The DNA for the CDR3 is TGTGCCAGCAGGGACCGAGAAGACTACGAGCAGTACTTC. It encodes CASRDREDYEQYF.

This chain uses TRBV11-3 with TRBJ2-5; no clear D gene. This CDR3 contains 15 residues. Germline assignment: CDR1 SGHNT and CDR2 YENEEA. V lost 0 bases to trimming and J lost 5 bases, with 13 bases between them. Written as DNA, the CDR3 is TGTGCCAGCAGCTTAGATCGGGCTAGACTTGAGACCCAGTACTTC. Translating it yields CASSLDRARLETQYF. Supplemented by reference TRBV11-3 and TRBJ2-5, the full variable domain reads EAGVVQSPRYKIIEKKQPVAFWCNPISGHNTLYWYLQNLGQGPELLIRYENEEAVDDSQLPKDRFSAERLKGVDSTLKIQPAELGDSAVYLCASSLDRARLETQYFGPGTRLLVL.

The gene calls are TRBV30 and TRBJ1-1; 8 positions match TRBD1. Germline V gives CDR1 GTSNPN, CDR2 SVGIG (reference sequence). The CDR3 is 14 residues long. The ends lost 3 bases at V and 0 bases at J; junction bases unmatched: 3. This chain's CDR3 is CAWRGQVLNTEAFF. The CDR3 DNA is TGTGCCTGGAGGGGACAGGTTTTGAACACTGAAGCTTTCTTT.

The chain joins TRBV7-1 to TRBJ1-4, with unresolved D. TRBV7-1 counts as an open reading frame of uncertain function. V was shortened by 4 bases and J by 8 bases, with 14 bases between the two germline ends. CDR3 length: 14 amino acids. The DNA for the CDR3 is TGTGCCAGCAGCTTAGGCTTTCCCGGCGAAAAACTGTTTTTT. This codes for CASSLGFPGEKLFF.

J is TRBJ2-2 and V is TRBV6-8; D is uncertain. Germline V gene data show CDR1 as MNHGY and CDR2 as SAAAGT. Trimming took off 2 bases at V and 3 bases at J, with 4 bases between the two ends. The CDR3 totals 13 residues. The CDR3 protein is CASSYTDTGELFF. CDR3 in DNA: TGTGCCAGCAGTTACACAGACACCGGGGAGCTGTTTTTT.

V gene TRBV4-1 combines with J gene TRBJ1-1; D not resolved. This CDR3 has 14 amino acids. Germline V gene sequence: CDR1 MGHRA, CDR2 YSYEKL. Trimming left V 11 bases short and J 0 bases short, with 16 bases between. CDR3 bases: TGCGCCGGATCCCCTTTAATCATGAACACTGAAGCTTTCTTT. Its protein product is CAGSPLIMNTEAFF.

The CDR3 DNA reads TGTGCTAGTGGTTTGGTGCTACAGGCTAACTATGGCTACACCTTC. It yields the protein CASGLVLQANYGYTF. The chain is built from TRBV12-5 and TRBJ1-2; D perhaps matches TRBD1 (5 bases). Trimming left V 0 bases short and J 0 bases short, with 8 bases between. CDR3 length: 15 residues. Germline assignment: CDR1 LGHNT and CDR2 FRNRAP.

The chain's CDR3 is CASSERNTGELFF. The CDR3 DNA reads TGTGCCAGCTCCGAACGTAACACCGGGGAGCTGTTTTTT. The chain couples TRBV18 to TRBJ2-2; D gene ambiguous. The V gene's germline CDR1 is KGHSH and CDR2 LQKENI. CDR3 length: 13 residues. Trimming shortened V by 6 bases and J by 2 bases, and 7 bases separated the two germline ends.

This clone is a singleton in its sample. The chain links TRBV7-4 to TRBJ2-7; 11 bases agree with TRBD1. Looked up from germline, CDR1 is SGHVT and CDR2 is SQSDAQ. The CDR3 has 14 residues. V dropped 5 bases and J dropped 2; count of bases not matched to a gene: 2. The CDR3 loop is CASSPGQGAYEQYF. Written as DNA, the CDR3 is TGTGCCAGCAGCCCGGGACAGGGGGCCTACGAGCAGTACTTC. The full variable domain, completed using reference TRBV7-4 and TRBJ2-7, is GAGVSQSPRYKVAKRGRDVALRCDSISGHVTLYWYRQTLGQGSEVLTYSQSDAQRDKSGRPSGRFSAERPERSVSTLKIQRTEQGDSAVYLCASSPGQGAYEQYFGPGTRLTVT.

This chain joins TRBV15 and TRBJ1-1; tentatively, D is TRBD1 (5 bases). CDR1 is LNHNV, CDR2 YYDKDF, per germline (reference sequence). V lost 0 bases and J lost 5, with 13 bases in between. This CDR3 has 15 amino acids. The CDR3 DNA is TGTGCCACCAGCAGAGATCGAAGGGGAGGGACTGAAGCTTTCTTT. This codes for CATSRDRRGGTEAFF. The full variable domain, completed using reference TRBV15 and TRBJ1-1, is DAMVIQNPRYQVTQFGKPVTLSCSQTLNHNVMYWYQQKSSQAPKLLFHYYDKDFNNEADTPDNFQSRRPNTSFCFLDIRSPGLGDTAMYLCATSRDRRGGTEAFFGQGTRLTVV.

The chain carries TRBV30 and TRBJ1-1, with 7 bases identical to TRBD1. Germline V CDR1 and CDR2: GTSNPN, SVGIG (reference sequence). The length of the CDR3 is 13 residues. The J segment lost 1 base and the V segment lost 4 bases, leaving 3 bases of the junction unmatched. The CDR3 region is CAWTRQGNTEAFF. In nucleotides, the CDR3 is TGTGCCTGGACTAGACAGGGGAACACTGAAGCTTTCTTT.

This rearrangement joins TRBV19 to TRBJ2-7; no reliable D call. Per the germline V gene, CDR1 is LNHDA and CDR2 is SQIVND (reference sequence). The CDR3 extends over 12 amino acids. Trimming removed 4 bases at V and 5 bases at J, with 9 bases between. The CDR3 sequence is CASSTGWDEQYF. The CDR3 DNA sequence: TGTGCCAGTAGTACCGGTTGGGACGAGCAGTACTTC.

The chain links TRBV23-1 to TRBJ1-1, with 8 nucleotides matching TRBD1. TRBV23-1 is labeled an ORF, and its function is uncertain. Losses at the gene ends were 6 bases for V and 0 bases for J; bases not matched to a gene: 6. CDR3 size: 15 residues. DNA for the CDR3: TGCGCCAGCAGCCAAGTGGGACAGGTGAACACTGAAGCTTTCTTT. This gives the protein CASSQVGQVNTEAFF.

This chain's CDR3 is CASFSGGNYEQYF. The CDR3 DNA follows: TGTGCCAGCTTTTCGGGGGGCAACTACGAGCAGTACTTC. V usage is TRBV10-3 and J usage is TRBJ2-7; possibly TRBD2 for D (7 bases). In germline, CDR1 is ENHRY, CDR2 SYGVKD. Trimming took 10 bases from V and 3 from J, leaving 16 bases between them. This CDR3 spans 13 amino acids.

The chain uses TRBV10-3 and TRBJ2-5; a possible D gene is TRBD2 (5 bases). The V gene lost 0 bases and the J gene lost 5 bases, with 13 bases spanning the gap. The CDR3 runs to 15 residues. Germline assignment: CDR1 ENHRY and CDR2 SYGVKD. CDR3 DNA sequence: TGTGCCATCAGTGAGTCTGGAGGTCGAAGGGAGACCCAGTACTTC. Amino acid sequence: CAISESGGRRETQYF.

In this sample, this clone turned up once. V gene TRBV19 combines with J gene TRBJ2-1; TRBD2 matches 9 bases. This CDR3 has 15 amino acids. V lost 1 base and J lost 8; bases outside the gene matches: 6. Germline V lookup: CDR1 LNHDA, CDR2 SQIVND (reference sequence). CDR3 protein: CASSIVGGGADEQFF. For the CDR3, the DNA is TGTGCCAGTAGTATAGTTGGCGGGGGGGCCGATGAGCAGTTCTTC.

J is TRBJ2-1 and V is TRBV19, with 13 bases that match TRBD2. The CDR3 totals 15 residues. J gave up 8 bases and V 6 bases, and 7 bases lay outside the gene matches. The germline V gene has CDR1 LNHDA and CDR2 SQIVND (reference sequence). The CDR3 is CASSTIGLAGDEQFF. The CDR3 region has the DNA TGTGCCAGTAGCACTATAGGACTAGCGGGGGATGAGCAGTTCTTC.

In its sample, this clone was seen once. The genes are TRBV7-5 and TRBJ1-2. TRBV7-5 is flagged as a pseudogene. The CDR3 loop spans 15 amino acids. CDR3 sequence (DNA): TGTGCCAGCAGCTTCTCTCCCGGGCCAGCGAGTGGCTACACCTTC. The encoded protein is CASSFSPGPASGYTF.

The chain combines TRBV28 with TRBJ2-7, with D perhaps assigned TRBD1 or TRBD2 (5 bases each). With 7 bases removed from V and 0 bases from J, the gap between germline ends came to 16 bases. Per the germline V gene, CDR1 is MDHEN and CDR2 is SYDVKM. CDR3 size: 15 residues. CDR3 region: CASIPGPKLSYEQYF. CDR3 DNA: TGTGCCAGCATCCCGGGGCCGAAACTCTCCTACGAGCAGTACTTC.

The J gene is TRBJ1-1, the V gene TRBV29-1, with no clear D. The germline gives CDR1 SQVTM, CDR2 ANQGSEA. The length of the CDR3 is 14 residues. Trimming pared 0 bases from V and 3 bases from J, leaving 11 bases between. CDR3 sequence: CSVEERAGYTEAFF. Here the CDR3 DNA reads TGCAGCGTTGAAGAACGGGCAGGTTACACTGAAGCTTTCTTT. Looking up the rest from reference TRBV29-1 and TRBJ1-1 gives the full variable domain: SAVISQKPSRDICQRGTSLTIQCQVDSQVTMMFWYRQQPGQSLTLIATANQGSEATYESGFVIDKFPISRPNLTFSTLTVSNMSPEDSSIYLCSVEERAGYTEAFFGQGTRLTVV.

The genes are TRBV28 and TRBJ1-3; D is undetermined. Trimming took off 3 bases at V and 4 bases at J, with 13 bases between the two ends. From germline, CDR1 is MDHEN and CDR2 SYDVKM. The CDR3 runs 15 residues. The CDR3: CASSFRHTTGNTIYF. CDR3 sequence (DNA): TGTGCCAGCAGTTTCCGACACACCACAGGAAACACCATATATTTT.

V and J are TRBV11-3 and TRBJ1-4; tentatively, D is TRBD1 (5 bases). This CDR3 region has 14 residues. Germline CDR1 and CDR2: SGHNT and YENEEA. The V gene lost 5 bases and the J gene lost 5 bases, with 12 bases spanning the gap. CDR3 sequence (DNA): TGTGCCAGCAGCCTCGACGGGGGAAATGAAAAACTGTTTTTT. It codes for CASSLDGGNEKLFF.

V and J are TRBV30 and TRBJ2-1; 7 positions agree with TRBD1. Germline V lookup: CDR1 GTSNPN, CDR2 SVGIG (reference sequence). CDR3 length: 13 amino acids. J was trimmed by 2 bases and V by 8 bases; bases with no gene match: 6. The CDR3 protein is CAARDSTYNEQFF. The CDR3 DNA reads TGTGCCGCTCGGGACAGTACCTACAATGAGCAGTTCTTC. The entire variable domain, with the rest obtained from reference TRBV30 and TRBJ2-1, is as follows: SQTIHQWPATLVQPVGSPLSLECTVEGTSNPNLYWYRQAAGRGLQLLFYSVGIGQISSEVPQNLSASRPQDRQFILSSKKLLLSDSGFYLCAARDSTYNEQFFGPGTRLTVL.

CDR3 loop: CASHIVNTGELFF. DNA of the CDR3: TGTGCCAGTCATATAGTGAACACCGGGGAGCTGTTTTTT. This chain uses TRBV19 with TRBJ2-2, with unresolved D. Germline V gene lookup returns CDR1 LNHDA and CDR2 SQIVND (reference sequence). The V end was cut by 8 bases, the J end by 1 base, with 8 bases between. The CDR3 spans 13 residues.

The chain combines TRBV28 with TRBJ1-2; TRBD1 is a possible D gene (6 bases). In germline, CDR1 is MDHEN, CDR2 SYDVKM. The CDR3 has 13 residues. Trimming cost V 5 bases and J 5 bases, with 12 bases left between them. The CDR3 sequence: CASSPRQGYGYTF. The CDR3 DNA reads TGTGCCAGCAGTCCGAGGCAGGGGTATGGCTACACCTTC.

This rearrangement joins TRBV28 to TRBJ1-1; D call uncertain. Trimming left V 6 bases short and J 0 bases short, with 17 bases between. Germline values: CDR1 MDHEN, CDR2 SYDVKM. CDR3 length: 16 residues. This chain's CDR3 is CASRSPIRLMNTEAFF. In DNA form, the CDR3 reads TGTGCCAGCAGGTCCCCGATACGGCTAATGAACACTGAAGCTTTCTTT.